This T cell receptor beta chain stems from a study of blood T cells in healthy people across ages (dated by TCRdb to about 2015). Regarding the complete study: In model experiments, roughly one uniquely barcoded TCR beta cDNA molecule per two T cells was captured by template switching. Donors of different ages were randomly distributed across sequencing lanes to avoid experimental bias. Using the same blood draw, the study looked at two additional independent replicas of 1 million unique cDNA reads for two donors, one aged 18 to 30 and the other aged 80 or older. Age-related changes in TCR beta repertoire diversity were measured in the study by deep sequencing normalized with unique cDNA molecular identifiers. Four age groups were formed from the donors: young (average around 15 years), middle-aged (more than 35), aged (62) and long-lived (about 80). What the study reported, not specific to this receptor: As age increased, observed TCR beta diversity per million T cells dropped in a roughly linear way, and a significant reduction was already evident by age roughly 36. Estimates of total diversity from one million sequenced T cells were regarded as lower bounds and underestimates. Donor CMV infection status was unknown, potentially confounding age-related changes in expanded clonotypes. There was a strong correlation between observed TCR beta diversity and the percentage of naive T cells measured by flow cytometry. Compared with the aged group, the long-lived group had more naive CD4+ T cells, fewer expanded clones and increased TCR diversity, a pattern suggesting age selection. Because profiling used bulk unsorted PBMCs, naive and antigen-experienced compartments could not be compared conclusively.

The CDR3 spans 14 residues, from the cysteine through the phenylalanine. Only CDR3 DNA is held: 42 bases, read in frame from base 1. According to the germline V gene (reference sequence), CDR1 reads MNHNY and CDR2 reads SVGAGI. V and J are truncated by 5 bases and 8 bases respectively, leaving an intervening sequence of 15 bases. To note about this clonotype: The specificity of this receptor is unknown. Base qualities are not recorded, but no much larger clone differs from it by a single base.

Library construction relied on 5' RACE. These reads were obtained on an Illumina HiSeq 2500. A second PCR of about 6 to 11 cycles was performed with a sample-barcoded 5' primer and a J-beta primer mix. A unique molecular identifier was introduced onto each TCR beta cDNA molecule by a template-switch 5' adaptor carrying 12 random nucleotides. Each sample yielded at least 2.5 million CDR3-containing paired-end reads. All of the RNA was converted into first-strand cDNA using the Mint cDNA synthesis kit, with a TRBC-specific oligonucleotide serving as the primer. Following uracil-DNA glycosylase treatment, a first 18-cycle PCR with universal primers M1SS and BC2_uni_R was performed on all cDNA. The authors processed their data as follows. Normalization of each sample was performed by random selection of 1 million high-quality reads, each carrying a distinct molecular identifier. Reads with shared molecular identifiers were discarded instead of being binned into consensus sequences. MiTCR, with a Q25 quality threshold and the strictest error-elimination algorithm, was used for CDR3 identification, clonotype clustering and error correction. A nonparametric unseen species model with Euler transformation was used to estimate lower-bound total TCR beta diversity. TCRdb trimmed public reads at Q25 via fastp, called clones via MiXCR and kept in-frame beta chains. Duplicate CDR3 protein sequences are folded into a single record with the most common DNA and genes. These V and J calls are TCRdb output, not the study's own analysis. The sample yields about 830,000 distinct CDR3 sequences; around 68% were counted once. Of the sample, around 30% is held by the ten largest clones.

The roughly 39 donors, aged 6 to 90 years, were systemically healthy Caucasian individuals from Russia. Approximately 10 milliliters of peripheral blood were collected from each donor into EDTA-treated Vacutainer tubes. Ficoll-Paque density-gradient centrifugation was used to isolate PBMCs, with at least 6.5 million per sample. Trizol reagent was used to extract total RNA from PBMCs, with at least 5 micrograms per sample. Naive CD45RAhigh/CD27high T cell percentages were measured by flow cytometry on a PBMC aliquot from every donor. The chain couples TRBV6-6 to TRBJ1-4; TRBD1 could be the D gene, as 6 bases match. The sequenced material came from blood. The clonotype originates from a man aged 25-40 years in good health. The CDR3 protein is CASSPPGVGEKLFF. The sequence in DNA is TGTGCCAGCAGTCCACCAGGGGTTGGAGAAAAACTGTTTTTT.